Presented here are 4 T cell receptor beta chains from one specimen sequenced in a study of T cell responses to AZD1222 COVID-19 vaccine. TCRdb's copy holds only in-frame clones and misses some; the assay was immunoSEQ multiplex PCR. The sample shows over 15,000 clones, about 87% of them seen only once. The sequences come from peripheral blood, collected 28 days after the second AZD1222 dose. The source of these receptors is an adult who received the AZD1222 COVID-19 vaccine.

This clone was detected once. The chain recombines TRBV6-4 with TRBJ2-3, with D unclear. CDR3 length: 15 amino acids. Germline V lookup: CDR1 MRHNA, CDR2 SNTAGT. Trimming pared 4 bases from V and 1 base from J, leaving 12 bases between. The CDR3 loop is CASSATEARTDTQYF. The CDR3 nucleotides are TGTGCCAGCAGTGCCACTGAAGCCCGCACAGATACGCAGTATTTT.

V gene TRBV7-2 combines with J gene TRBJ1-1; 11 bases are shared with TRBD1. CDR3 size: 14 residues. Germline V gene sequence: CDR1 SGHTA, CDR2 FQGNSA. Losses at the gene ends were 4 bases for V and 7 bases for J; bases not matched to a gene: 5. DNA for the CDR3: TGTGCCAGCAGCTGGACAGGGGGCTTGAATGAAGCTTTCTTT. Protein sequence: CASSWTGGLNEAFF.

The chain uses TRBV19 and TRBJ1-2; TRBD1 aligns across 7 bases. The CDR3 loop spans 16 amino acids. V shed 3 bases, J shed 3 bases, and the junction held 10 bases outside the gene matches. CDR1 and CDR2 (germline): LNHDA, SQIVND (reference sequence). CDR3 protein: CASSITGAIFDYGYTF. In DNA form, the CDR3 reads TGTGCCAGTAGTATCACAGGGGCAATCTTTGACTATGGCTACACCTTC.

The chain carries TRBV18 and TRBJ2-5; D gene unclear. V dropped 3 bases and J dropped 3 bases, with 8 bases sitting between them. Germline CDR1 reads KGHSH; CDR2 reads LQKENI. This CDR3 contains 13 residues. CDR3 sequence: CASSPSPEETQYF. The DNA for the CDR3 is TGTGCCAGCTCACCCTCCCCCGAAGAGACCCAGTACTTC.